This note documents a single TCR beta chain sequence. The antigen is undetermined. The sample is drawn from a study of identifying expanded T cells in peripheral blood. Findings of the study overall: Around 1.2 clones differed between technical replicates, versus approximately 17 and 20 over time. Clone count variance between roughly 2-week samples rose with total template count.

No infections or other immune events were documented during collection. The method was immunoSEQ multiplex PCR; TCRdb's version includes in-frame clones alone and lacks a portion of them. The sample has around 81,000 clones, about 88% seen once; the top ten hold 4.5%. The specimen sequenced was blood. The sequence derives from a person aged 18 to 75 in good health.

As DNA, the CDR3 is TGCGCCAGCAGCACGCCCGGGTGGGACAGAACTCAAGAGACCCAGTACTTC. Translated: CASSTPGWDRTQETQYF. This sequence joins TRBV5-1 and TRBJ2-5, with 7 bases identical to TRBD1. The CDR3 totals 17 residues. The trim removed 4 bases at V and 2 bases at J, leaving 14 bases unmatched. CDR1 SGHRS and CDR2 YFSETQ come from the germline V gene.